This T cell receptor beta chain was sequenced in a study of T cells after yellow fever vaccination. They built TCR cDNA with 5'RACE template switching, a step that put in a universal primer site and UMIs. One entry per CDR3 protein, called by TCRdb with MiXCR from the 5' RACE reads. The table has hundreds of thousands of distinct CDR3 sequences, over 15% seen once. Germline CDR1 ENHRY, CDR2 SYGVKD. The CDR3 consists of 13 residues. V dropped 8 bases and J dropped 0 bases, with 8 bases sitting between them. The table lists this clonotype with a few counts. The sequence was collected from a man aged 18 to 29 who received the YFV17D yellow fever vaccine. This material consisted of PBMCs, taken before the yellow fever booster vaccination. This rearrangement joins TRBV10-3 to TRBJ2-1; D remains unclear. The CDR3 here is CAIGQDSYNEQFF. The DNA for the CDR3 is TGTGCCATCGGCCAGGACTCCTACAATGAGCAGTTCTTC.